This TCR beta chain originates from a study of coeliac disease. The V gene's germline CDR1 is MNHNS and CDR2 SASEGT. The CDR3 is 13 residues long. The ends were cut back, 3 bases at V and 3 bases at J, with 9 bases in the middle. Whole-study results and caveats: Largely private TRB repertoires meant most sequences were sample-unique. Lower clonality than controls marked TRB and TRG repertoires from active celiac intraepithelial and lamina propria samples.

Cells were frozen in aliquots of approximately 450,000, and one aliquot per fraction was sequenced. This clone is large (0.1 to 1%) by share. What it binds is not known. TCRdb's copy holds only in-frame clones and misses some; the assay was immunoSEQ multiplex PCR. The sample records approximately 6,500 clones, around two thirds being singletons. The chain employs TRBV6-1 and TRBJ2-7; D is unclear. The origin of this receptor is a man aged 50 to 60 with active celiac disease. Material for sequencing was lamina propria lymphocytes from the gut. The CDR3 sequence is CASSDFGYYEQYF. Here the CDR3 DNA reads TGTGCCAGCAGTGATTTCGGGTACTACGAGCAGTACTTC.